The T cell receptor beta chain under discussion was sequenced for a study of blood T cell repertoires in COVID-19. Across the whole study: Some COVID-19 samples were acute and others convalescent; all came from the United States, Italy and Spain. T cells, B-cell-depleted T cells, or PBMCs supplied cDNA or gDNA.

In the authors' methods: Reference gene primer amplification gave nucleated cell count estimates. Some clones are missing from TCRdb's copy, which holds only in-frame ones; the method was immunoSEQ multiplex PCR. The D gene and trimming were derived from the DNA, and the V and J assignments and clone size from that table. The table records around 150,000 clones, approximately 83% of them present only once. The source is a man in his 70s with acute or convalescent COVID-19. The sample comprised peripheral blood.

CDR3 protein: CASSHLASNEQFF. DNA of the CDR3: TGTGCCAGCAGTCATCTAGCGAGCAATGAGCAGTTCTTC. The rearrangement joins TRBV27 to TRBJ2-1, with D possibly matching TRBD2 (6 bases). The CDR3 runs 13 residues. V was shortened by 5 bases and J by 6 bases, with 11 bases between the two germline ends. Germline CDR1 reads MNHEY; CDR2 reads SMNVEV (reference sequence).